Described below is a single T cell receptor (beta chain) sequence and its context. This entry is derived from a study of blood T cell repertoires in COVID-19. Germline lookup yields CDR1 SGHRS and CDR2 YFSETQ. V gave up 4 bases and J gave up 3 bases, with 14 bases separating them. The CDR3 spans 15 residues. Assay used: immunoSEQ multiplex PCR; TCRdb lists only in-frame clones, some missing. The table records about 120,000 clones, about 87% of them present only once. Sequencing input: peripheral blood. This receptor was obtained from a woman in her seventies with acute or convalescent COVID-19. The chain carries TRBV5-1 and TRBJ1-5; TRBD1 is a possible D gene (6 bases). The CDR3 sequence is CASSPDGGPNQPQHF. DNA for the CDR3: TGCGCCAGCAGCCCGGATGGGGGCCCCAATCAGCCCCAGCATTTT. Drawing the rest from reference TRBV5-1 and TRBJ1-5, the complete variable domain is KAGVTQTPRYLIKTRGQQVTLSCSPISGHRSVSWYQQTPGQGLQFLFEYFSETQRNKGNFPGRFSGRQFSNSRSEMNVSTLELGDSALYLCASSPDGGPNQPQHFGDGTRLSIL.